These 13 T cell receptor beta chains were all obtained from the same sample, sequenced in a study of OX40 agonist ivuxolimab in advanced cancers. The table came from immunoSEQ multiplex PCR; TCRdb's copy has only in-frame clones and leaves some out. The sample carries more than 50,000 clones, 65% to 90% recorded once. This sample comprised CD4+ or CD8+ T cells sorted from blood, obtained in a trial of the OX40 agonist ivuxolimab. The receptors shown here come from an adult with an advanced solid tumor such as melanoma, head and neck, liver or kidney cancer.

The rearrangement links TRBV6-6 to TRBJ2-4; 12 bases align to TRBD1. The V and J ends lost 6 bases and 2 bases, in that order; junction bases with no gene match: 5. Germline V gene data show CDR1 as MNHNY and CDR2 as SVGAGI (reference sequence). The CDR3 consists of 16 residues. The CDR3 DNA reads TGTGCCAGCAGATCCGGGACAGGGGGCACCAAAAACATTCAGTACTTC. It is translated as CASRSGTGGTKNIQYF.

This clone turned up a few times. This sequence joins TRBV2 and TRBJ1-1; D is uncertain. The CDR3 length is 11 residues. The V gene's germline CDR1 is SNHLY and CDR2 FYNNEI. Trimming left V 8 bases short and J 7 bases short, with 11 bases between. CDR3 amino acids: CASAEYNEAFF. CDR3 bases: TGTGCCAGCGCGGAGTACAATGAAGCTTTCTTT.

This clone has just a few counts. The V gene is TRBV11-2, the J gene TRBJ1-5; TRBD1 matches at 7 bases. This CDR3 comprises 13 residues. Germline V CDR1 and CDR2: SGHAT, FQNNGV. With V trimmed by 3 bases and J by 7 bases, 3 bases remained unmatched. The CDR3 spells CASSLGQTQPQHF. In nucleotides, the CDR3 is TGTGCCAGCAGCTTGGGACAGACCCAGCCCCAGCATTTT.

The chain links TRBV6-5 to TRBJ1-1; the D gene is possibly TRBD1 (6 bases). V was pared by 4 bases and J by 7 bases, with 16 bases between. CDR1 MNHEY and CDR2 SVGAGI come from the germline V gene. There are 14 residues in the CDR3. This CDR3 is CASSSTGRWVEAFF. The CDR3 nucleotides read TGTGCCAGCAGTTCAACAGGGAGGTGGGTTGAAGCTTTCTTT.

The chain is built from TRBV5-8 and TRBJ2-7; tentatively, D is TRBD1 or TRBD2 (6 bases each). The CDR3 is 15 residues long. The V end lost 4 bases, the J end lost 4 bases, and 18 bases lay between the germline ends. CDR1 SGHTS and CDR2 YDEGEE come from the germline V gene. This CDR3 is CASSGGLAGVYEQYF. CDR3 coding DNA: TGTGCCAGCAGCGGGGGGTTGGCAGGGGTGTACGAGCAGTACTTC.

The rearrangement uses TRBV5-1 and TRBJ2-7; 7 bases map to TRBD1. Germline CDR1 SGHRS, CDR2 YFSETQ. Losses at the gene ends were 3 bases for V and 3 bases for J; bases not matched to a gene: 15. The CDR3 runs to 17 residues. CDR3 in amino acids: CASSWKGSTGADYEQYF. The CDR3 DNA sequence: TGCGCCAGCAGCTGGAAAGGATCCACAGGGGCCGACTACGAGCAGTACTTC.

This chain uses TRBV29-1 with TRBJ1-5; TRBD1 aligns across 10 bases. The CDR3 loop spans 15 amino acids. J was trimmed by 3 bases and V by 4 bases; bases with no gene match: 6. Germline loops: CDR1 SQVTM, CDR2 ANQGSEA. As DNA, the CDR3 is TGCAGCGTTGTCGGGACAGGGGACTCCAATCAGCCCCAGCATTTT. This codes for CSVVGTGDSNQPQHF.

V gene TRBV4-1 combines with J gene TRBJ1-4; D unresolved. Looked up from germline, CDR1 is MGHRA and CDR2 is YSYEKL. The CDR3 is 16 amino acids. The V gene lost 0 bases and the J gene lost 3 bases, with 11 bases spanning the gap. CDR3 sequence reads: CASSQDSLAANEKLFF. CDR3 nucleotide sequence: TGCGCCAGCAGCCAAGATTCTCTTGCGGCTAATGAAAAACTGTTTTTT.

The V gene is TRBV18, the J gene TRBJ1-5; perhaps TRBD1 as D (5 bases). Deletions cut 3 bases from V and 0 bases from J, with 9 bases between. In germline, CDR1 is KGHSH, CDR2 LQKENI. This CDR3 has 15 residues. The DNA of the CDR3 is TGTGCCAGCTCACCGGGGGTCGGTAGCAATCAGCCCCAGCATTTT. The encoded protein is CASSPGVGSNQPQHF.

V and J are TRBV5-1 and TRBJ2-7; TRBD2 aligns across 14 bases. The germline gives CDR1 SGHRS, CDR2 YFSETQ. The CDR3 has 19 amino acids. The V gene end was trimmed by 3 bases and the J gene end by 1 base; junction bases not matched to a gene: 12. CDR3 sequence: CASSSVPGLAGDASYEQYF. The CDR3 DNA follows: TGCGCCAGCAGCTCCGTCCCGGGACTAGCGGGGGATGCTTCCTACGAGCAGTACTTC.

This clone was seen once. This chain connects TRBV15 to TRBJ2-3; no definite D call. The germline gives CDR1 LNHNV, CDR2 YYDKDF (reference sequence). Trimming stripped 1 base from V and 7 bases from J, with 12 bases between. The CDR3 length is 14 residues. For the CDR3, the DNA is TGTGCCACCAGCAGAGTCGGCGGATGGAATACGCAGTATTTT. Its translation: CATSRVGGWNTQYF.

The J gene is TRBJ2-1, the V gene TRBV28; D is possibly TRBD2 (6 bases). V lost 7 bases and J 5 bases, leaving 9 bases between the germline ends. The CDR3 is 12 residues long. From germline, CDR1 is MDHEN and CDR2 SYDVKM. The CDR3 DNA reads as TGTGCCAGCACGGGCGGGAACAATGAGCAGTTCTTC. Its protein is CASTGGNNEQFF. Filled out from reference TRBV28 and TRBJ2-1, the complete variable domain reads DVKVTQSSRYLVKRTGEKVFLECVQDMDHENMFWYRQDPGLGLRLIYFSYDVKMKEKGDIPEGYSVSREKKERFSLILESASTNQTSMYLCASTGGNNEQFFGPGTRLTVL.

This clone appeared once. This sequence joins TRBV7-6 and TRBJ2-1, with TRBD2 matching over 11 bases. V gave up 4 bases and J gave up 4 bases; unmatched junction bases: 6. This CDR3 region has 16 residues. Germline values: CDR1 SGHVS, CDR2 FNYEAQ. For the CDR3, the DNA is TGTGCCAGCAGCTCCTCGGCTAGCGGGGGGTACAATGAGCAGTTCTTC. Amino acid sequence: CASSSSASGGYNEQFF.